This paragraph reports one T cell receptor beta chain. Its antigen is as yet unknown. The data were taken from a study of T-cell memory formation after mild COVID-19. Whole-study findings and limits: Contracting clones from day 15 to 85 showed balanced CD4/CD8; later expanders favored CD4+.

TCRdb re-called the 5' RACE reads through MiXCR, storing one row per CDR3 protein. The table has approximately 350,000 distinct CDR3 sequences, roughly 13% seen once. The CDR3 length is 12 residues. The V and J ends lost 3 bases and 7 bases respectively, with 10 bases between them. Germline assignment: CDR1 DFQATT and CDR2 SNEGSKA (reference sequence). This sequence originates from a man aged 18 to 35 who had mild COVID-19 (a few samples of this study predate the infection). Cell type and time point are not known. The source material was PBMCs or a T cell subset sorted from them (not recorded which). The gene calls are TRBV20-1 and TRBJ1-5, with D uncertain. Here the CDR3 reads CSASQVGQPQHF. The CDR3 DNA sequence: TGCAGTGCTAGTCAGGTGGGACAGCCCCAGCATTTT.